The subject of this entry is one T cell receptor (beta chain). Antigen specificity is unknown. The sample belongs to a study of CXCR3-negative and CXCR3-positive naive CD8 T cells. Study-wide context: The total count of TRB reads reached 120 million to 150 million, and each library contributed about 1.5 +/- 0.3 million. Overall study findings and caveats: Naive cells used TRBV-TRBJ genes in much the same way whether CXCR3-negative or CXCR3-positive; memory cells did not. CXCR3-positive naive cells carried more hydrophobic TRB CDR3s than CXCR3-negative ones.

UMI-labeled 5' RACE TRB cDNA libraries were prepared from the cells. No DNA is given; TCRdb re-called the 5' RACE reads and lists each CDR3 protein once. The sample's table shows 85,000 to 130,000 distinct CDR3 sequences. This CDR3 has 14 amino acids. Germline assignment: CDR1 PRHDT and CDR2 FYEKMQ (reference sequence). Every CD8+ T cell subset underwent triplicate sorting at roughly 300,000 cells apiece. This chain connects TRBV13 to TRBJ2-5. The sequence derives from a human donor in good health. Some clones in this sample may be carry-over from other donors' samples. The material sequenced was naive CXCR3+ CD8+ T cells from blood. Subset of the sample: CD45RO-CCR7+CD27+CD95- naive CD8+ T cells expressing CXCR3 (TNR3+). The CDR3 loop is CASILGLAEETQYF.